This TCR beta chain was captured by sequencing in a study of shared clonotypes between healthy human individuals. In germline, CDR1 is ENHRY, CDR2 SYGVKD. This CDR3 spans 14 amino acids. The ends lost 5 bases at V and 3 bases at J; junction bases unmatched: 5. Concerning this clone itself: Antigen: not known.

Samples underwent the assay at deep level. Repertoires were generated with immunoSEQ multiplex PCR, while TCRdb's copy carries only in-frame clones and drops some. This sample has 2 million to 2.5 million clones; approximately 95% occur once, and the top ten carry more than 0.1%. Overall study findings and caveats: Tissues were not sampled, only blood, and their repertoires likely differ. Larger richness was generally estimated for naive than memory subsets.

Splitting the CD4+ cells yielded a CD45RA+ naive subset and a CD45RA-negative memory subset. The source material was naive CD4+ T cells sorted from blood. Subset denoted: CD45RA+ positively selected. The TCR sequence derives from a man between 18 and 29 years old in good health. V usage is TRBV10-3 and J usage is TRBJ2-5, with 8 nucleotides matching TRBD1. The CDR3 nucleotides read TGTGCCATCAGTCCGGGACAGGCTGAAGAGACCCAGTACTTC. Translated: CAISPGQAEETQYF.